This entry lists 17 T cell receptor beta chains sequenced from one sample in a study of T-cell memory formation after mild COVID-19. TCRdb used MiXCR to reprocess the 5' RACE reads, holding one entry per CDR3 protein. This sample has 350,000 to 400,000 distinct CDR3 sequences, with around 14% found just once. Sequencing used PBMCs or a T cell subset sorted from them (not recorded which). The receptors come from a man younger than 35 who had mild COVID-19 (a few samples of this study predate the infection). Cell type and time point are not known.

This clonotype came up a few times. CDR3 sequence (DNA): TGTGCCAGCAGCCAAGTGGGACTCAAAGCGACCCAGTACTTC. It translates to CASSQVGLKATQYF. The rearrangement links TRBV3-1 to TRBJ2-5; D possibly corresponds to TRBD2 (6 bases). CDR3 length equals 14 residues. V shed 1 base and J shed 7 bases, with 13 bases lying between them. The germline CDR1 and CDR2 sequences are LGHDT and YNNKEL (reference sequence).

The rearrangement links TRBV18 to TRBJ1-2; D not resolved. The CDR3 sequence is 13 residues long. The germline CDR1 and CDR2 sequences are KGHSH and LQKENI. V lost 2 bases to trimming and J lost 2 bases, with 6 bases between them. The CDR3 nucleotides read TGTGCCAGCTCACCATCCGGGAACTATGGCTACACCTTC. Translating it yields CASSPSGNYGYTF.

V usage is TRBV7-2 and J usage is TRBJ1-5; tentative D call: TRBD1 (5 bases). Trimming pared 5 bases from V and 1 base from J, leaving 18 bases between. The CDR3 is made up of 17 amino acids. The V gene's germline CDR1 is SGHTA and CDR2 FQGNSA. The CDR3 spells CASSPSSVRESNQPQHF. The CDR3 coding sequence is TGTGCCAGCAGCCCTAGTTCGGTCAGGGAAAGCAATCAGCCCCAGCATTTT. Full variable domain (outside the CDR3, taken from reference TRBV7-2 and TRBJ1-5): GAGVSQSPSNKVTEKGKDVELRCDPISGHTALYWYRQSLGQGLEFLIYFQGNSAPDKSGLPSDRFSAERTGGSVSTLTIQRTQQEDSAVYLCASSPSSVRESNQPQHFGDGTRLSIL.

This sequence joins TRBV27 and TRBJ1-2, with 11 nucleotides matching TRBD1. The CDR3 consists of 15 residues. The junction had 8 bases not matched to a gene; V was cut back by 3 bases and J by 8 bases. Germline CDR1 reads MNHEY; CDR2 reads SMNVEV (reference sequence). CDR3 in amino acids: CASSLKGQGVRGYTF. The DNA of the CDR3 is TGTGCCAGCAGTTTGAAGGGACAGGGGGTCCGGGGCTACACCTTC.

The chain uses TRBV7-2 and TRBJ1-5, with 7 bases matching TRBD1. The ends lost 11 bases at V and 6 bases at J; junction bases unmatched: 13. There are 14 residues in the CDR3. Germline CDR1 SGHTA, CDR2 FQGNSA. The CDR3 nucleotides are TGTGCCCCAACGGAGACAGGGTCGATTCAGCCCCAGCATTTT. Its translation is CAPTETGSIQPQHF.

This clonotype was found many times. V gene TRBV4-1 combines with J gene TRBJ2-2; 7 nucleotides agree with TRBD1. The CDR3 totals 14 residues. V lost 4 bases to trimming and J lost 4 bases; unmatched junction nucleotides: 3. The germline V gene encodes CDR1 MGHRA and CDR2 YSYEKL. DNA of the CDR3: TGCGCCAGCAGCCTGACAGGGCTCACCGGGGAGCTGTTTTTT. It encodes CASSLTGLTGELFF.

This clonotype was counted at least ten times. The CDR3 sequence: CATARDRDTDTQYF. For the CDR3, the DNA is TGTGCCACCGCAAGGGACAGGGATACAGATACGCAGTATTTT. The chain employs TRBV7-2 and TRBJ2-3; 9 bases match TRBD1. Germline values: CDR1 SGHTA, CDR2 FQGNSA. Trimming at V came to 10 bases and at J to 3 bases, leaving 8 bases not matched to a gene. CDR3 size: 14 residues.

J is TRBJ2-3 and V is TRBV4-2; TRBD2 might be the D (7 bases). Trimming cost V 0 bases and J 1 base, with 17 bases left between them. This CDR3 spans 18 amino acids. Germline CDR1 LGHNA, CDR2 YNFKEQ. The CDR3 DNA reads TGTGCCAGCAGCCAAGAGGCGGGTTTCGGGGGGCGCACAGATACGCAGTATTTT. Translation: CASSQEAGFGGRTDTQYF.

This clonotype was seen only a few times. V and J are TRBV5-1 and TRBJ1-2; 8 nucleotides align to TRBD1. CDR3 length: 13 amino acids. The trim removed 3 bases at V and 8 bases at J, leaving 6 bases unmatched. From germline, CDR1 is SGHRS and CDR2 YFSETQ. The CDR3 nucleotides read TGCGCCAGCAGCTGGACAGGGATAGAAGGCTACACCTTC. Protein: CASSWTGIEGYTF.

This rearrangement joins TRBV7-9 to TRBJ2-3; 11 bases align to TRBD2. The CDR3 consists of 15 residues. CDR1 is SEHNR and CDR2 is FQNEAQ in the germline V gene (reference sequence). V lost 5 bases and J lost 2; bases outside the gene matches: 3. CDR3 sequence: CASSMGLADTDTQYF. CDR3 DNA sequence: TGTGCCAGCAGCATGGGACTAGCGGACACAGATACGCAGTATTTT.

This chain connects TRBV12-3 or TRBV12-4 to TRBJ1-2; 8 bases are a match to TRBD1. V lost 5 bases and J lost 6; bases outside the gene matches: 14. The CDR3 extends over 16 amino acids. CDR3 in DNA: TGTGCCAGCAGTCTGGACAGGGTATTTAGCAAGGATGGCTACACCTTC. It yields the protein CASSLDRVFSKDGYTF.

This clonotype was seen more than once but under ten times. V is TRBV27 and J is TRBJ2-3; D is possibly TRBD2 (5 bases). CDR1 is MNHEY and CDR2 is SMNVEV in the germline V gene (reference sequence). The ends were cut back, 3 bases at V and 6 bases at J, with 10 bases in the middle. CDR3 size: 13 residues. DNA of the CDR3: TGTGCCAGCAGTTTCCCACCGGGGGATACGCAGTATTTT. Translated: CASSFPPGDTQYF.

The V gene is TRBV4-1, the J gene TRBJ1-4, with D unclear. The CDR3 sequence is 18 residues long. CDR1 MGHRA and CDR2 YSYEKL come from the germline V gene. The ends were cut back, 2 bases at V and 3 bases at J, with 19 bases in the middle. CDR3 coding DNA: TGCGCCAGCAGCCAACCTTGGGGAGGGAAGAAGGCTAATGAAAAACTGTTTTTT. Its translation: CASSQPWGGKKANEKLFF.

This clonotype was seen at least ten times. This rearrangement joins TRBV5-6 to TRBJ1-3, with 8 bases matching TRBD1. Germline assignment: CDR1 SGHDT and CDR2 YYEEEE. V lost 2 bases, J lost 3 bases, and 7 bases stayed unmatched. This CDR3 has 16 amino acids. CDR3 loop: CASSFWTGNIGNTIYF. The CDR3 DNA reads TGTGCCAGCAGCTTTTGGACAGGGAATATTGGAAACACCATATATTTT.

The chain carries TRBV18 and TRBJ2-1; D is uncertain. The V end lost 5 bases, the J end lost 8 bases, and 4 bases lay between the germline ends. Germline CDR1 KGHSH, CDR2 LQKENI. This CDR3 is 10 amino acids long. CDR3 protein: CASSSHEQFF. The CDR3 DNA is TGTGCCAGCTCATCCCATGAGCAGTTCTTC.

This clonotype was observed a few times. The chain couples TRBV14 to TRBJ2-1, with D tentatively TRBD2 (7 bases). The CDR3 contains 18 residues. V lost 0 bases and J 5 bases, leaving 20 bases between the germline ends. CDR1 is SGHDN, CDR2 FVKESK, per germline. DNA of the CDR3: TGTGCCAGCAGCCAAGATTGGGGGGGCCTGCACGGCCACAATGAGCAGTTCTTC. Translation gives CASSQDWGGLHGHNEQFF.

The chain has TRBV11-2 and TRBJ2-3; 7 bases are a match to TRBD2. V lost 5 bases to trimming and J lost 6 bases; unmatched junction nucleotides: 20. The CDR3 has 18 residues. Germline V gene sequence: CDR1 SGHAT, CDR2 FQNNGV. The CDR3 loop is CASSTGGTSNLGSDTQYF. The CDR3 DNA sequence: TGTGCCAGCAGCACCGGGGGGACTTCCAACTTAGGCTCCGATACGCAGTATTTT.